This T cell receptor beta chain was obtained from a study of blood T cell repertoires in COVID-19. Study as a whole: There were acute and convalescent COVID-19 samples, and they came from the United States, Italy and Spain. The cDNA or gDNA used as material had been derived from T cells, B-cell-depleted T cells, or PBMCs.

Germline V gene data show CDR1 as LNHDA and CDR2 as SQIVND (reference sequence). The CDR3 runs to 15 residues. Trimming shortened V by 4 bases and J by 8 bases, and 20 bases separated the two germline ends. Authors' processing steps: For nucleated cells, counts were estimated from reference gene primer amplification. Profiled with immunoSEQ multiplex PCR; TCRdb holds only in-frame clones, not every one. V and J calls and clone size come straight from that table; D and trimming were deduced from the DNA. The sample has tens of thousands of clones, roughly nine tenths seen once; the top ten hold roughly 15%.

The sequencing sample was made of peripheral blood. The chain employs TRBV19 and TRBJ1-2, with TRBD1 as a possible D gene (6 bases). The TCR originated in a man older than 75 with acute or convalescent COVID-19. CDR3 sequence: CASSTGHRGYYGYTF. The CDR3 coding sequence is TGTGCCAGTAGTACGGGACATCGAGGATATTACGGCTACACCTTC.